The 32 T cell receptor beta chains in this list originate from one sample, sequenced in a study of technical replicates of blood from several donors. Profiled with immunoSEQ multiplex PCR; TCRdb holds only in-frame clones, not every one. This sample yields roughly 79,000 clones, of which under 96% are seen a single time; 0.3% to 0.4% belongs to the top ten. Sequencing was carried out using T cells isolated from PBMCs. These receptors originate from a human donor in good health.

The chain is built from TRBV5-6 and TRBJ1-2; the D is unclear. In germline, CDR1 is SGHDT, CDR2 YYEEEE. The CDR3 loop spans 15 amino acids. V lost 0 bases to trimming and J lost 1 base, with 10 bases between them. The CDR3 sequence: CASSLESVYNYGYTF. The CDR3 DNA sequence: TGTGCCAGCAGCTTGGAGTCAGTATATAACTATGGCTACACCTTC.

The chain couples TRBV18 to TRBJ1-1, with a possible D match to TRBD1 (5 bases). The CDR3 runs 13 residues. Germline values: CDR1 KGHSH, CDR2 LQKENI. V lost 5 bases and J lost 2, with 9 bases in between. CDR3 DNA sequence: TGTGCCAGCTCATTAGGACACAACACTGAAGCTTTCTTT. This gives the protein CASSLGHNTEAFF.

This rearrangement joins TRBV6-6 to TRBJ2-7; 11 bases fit TRBD2. Per the germline V gene, CDR1 is MNHNY and CDR2 is SVGAGI (reference sequence). Trimming at V came to 5 bases and at J to 1 base, leaving 7 bases not matched to a gene. The CDR3 sequence is 16 residues long. The CDR3: CASSGTSGSSSYEQYF. CDR3 nucleotides: TGTGCCAGCAGTGGTACTAGCGGGAGTAGTTCCTACGAGCAGTACTTC.

This chain joins TRBV6-1 and TRBJ2-1; D remains ambiguous. CDR3 length: 15 amino acids. CDR1 and CDR2 (germline): MNHNS, SASEGT. Between the trimmed V and J ends, which lost 4 bases and 7 bases, there was a span of 17 bases. Written as DNA, the CDR3 is TGTGCCAGCAGTGTGTCACTTGCGAAGACTAATGAGCAGTTCTTC. This sequence encodes CASSVSLAKTNEQFF.

The chain has TRBV27 and TRBJ2-3; 9 bases are a match to TRBD1. After removal of 6 bases from V and 3 bases from J, the junction contained 4 bases not matched to a gene. The CDR3 has 14 residues. Germline V gene data show CDR1 as MNHEY and CDR2 as SMNVEV (reference sequence). CDR3 bases: TGTGCCAGCAGCCACGGACAGGGGACAGATACGCAGTATTTT. Translating gives CASSHGQGTDTQYF.

The chain is built from TRBV11-3 and TRBJ1-4; D perhaps matches TRBD1 (6 bases). Germline V CDR1 and CDR2: SGHNT, YENEEA. The length of the CDR3 is 16 residues. Trimming pared 1 base from V and 0 bases from J, leaving 9 bases between. CDR3 sequence (DNA): TGTGCCAGCAGCTTAGGACAGGTCGCAACTAATGAAAAACTGTTTTTT. Translating gives CASSLGQVATNEKLFF.

The chain has TRBV19 and TRBJ1-4; TRBD1 matches at 7 bases. Germline loops: CDR1 LNHDA, CDR2 SQIVND (reference sequence). Trimming took 11 bases from V and 0 from J; bases not matched to a gene: 6. The CDR3 spans 14 residues. For the CDR3, the DNA is TGTGCCGCGACCGACAGGGCAACTAATGAAAAACTGTTTTTT. Translation gives CAATDRATNEKLFF.

This chain links TRBV27 with TRBJ1-2, with D maybe TRBD1 (5 bases). Trimming pared 6 bases from V and 7 bases from J, leaving 15 bases between. The length of the CDR3 is 13 residues. Germline V gene data show CDR1 as MNHEY and CDR2 as SMNVEV (reference sequence). The CDR3 here is CASSLDIRTGYTF. CDR3 sequence (DNA): TGTGCCAGCAGCTTGGACATTCGAACTGGCTACACCTTC.

The V call is TRBV2, the J call TRBJ2-5; TRBD2 is a possible D gene (6 bases). The J call may not be correct, given that the DNA end is closer to TRBJ2-7. This CDR3 region has 14 residues. Germline CDR1 and CDR2: SNHLY and FYNNEI. CDR3 sequence reads: CASIGRDSTYEQYF. In nucleotides, the CDR3 is TGTGCCAGCATAGGACGGGACTCAACCTACGAGCAGTACTTC.

This chain uses TRBV27 with TRBJ1-5; D not certain. The CDR3 loop spans 13 amino acids. The ends were cut back, 3 bases at V and 3 bases at J, with 6 bases in the middle. Germline V lookup: CDR1 MNHEY, CDR2 SMNVEV (reference sequence). CDR3 DNA: TGTGCCAGCAGTTTGCAGGTCAATCAGCCCCAGCATTTT. It codes for CASSLQVNQPQHF.

The chain combines TRBV7-9 with TRBJ2-5; D possibly corresponds to TRBD1 (6 bases). The ends were cut back, 5 bases at V and 2 bases at J, with 12 bases in the middle. The CDR3 is 14 residues long. The germline gives CDR1 SEHNR, CDR2 FQNEAQ (reference sequence). CDR3 sequence reads: CASSIRQAQETQYF. The CDR3 DNA follows: TGTGCCAGCAGCATTAGACAGGCTCAAGAGACCCAGTACTTC.

CDR3 nucleotides: TGTGCCAGTAGTGTAGCGGGAGAGGGGACAGATACGCAGTATTTT. Its translation: CASSVAGEGTDTQYF. This chain links TRBV19 with TRBJ2-3, with 9 nucleotides matching TRBD2. The CDR3 runs 15 residues. Trimming at V came to 5 bases and at J to 3 bases, leaving 6 bases not matched to a gene. Germline CDR1 and CDR2: LNHDA and SQIVND (reference sequence).

This chain uses TRBV7-3 with TRBJ2-3, with TRBD1 matching 8 bases. Germline assignment: CDR1 SGHTA and CDR2 FQGTGA. CDR3 length: 16 residues. The V and J ends lost 5 bases and 1 base, in that order; junction bases with no gene match: 8. In DNA, the CDR3 is TGTGCCAGCAGCGCGCAGGGGGCTCTAGGCACAGATACGCAGTATTTT. This translates into CASSAQGALGTDTQYF.

The chain employs TRBV15 and TRBJ2-3; 8 bases are shared with TRBD2. CDR3 size: 17 residues. V trimming: 1 base; J trimming: 0 bases; junction bases outside the gene matches: 6. Per germline, CDR1 LNHNV and CDR2 YYDKDF (reference sequence). The CDR3 sequence: CATSRGITSGSTDTQYF. DNA of the CDR3: TGTGCCACCAGCAGAGGAATAACTAGCGGTAGCACAGATACGCAGTATTTT.

This chain links TRBV27 with TRBJ1-2, with TRBD1 matching 9 bases. J was trimmed by 5 bases and V by 5 bases; bases with no gene match: 12. Germline CDR1 MNHEY, CDR2 SMNVEV (reference sequence). The CDR3 contains 16 residues. CDR3 sequence reads: CASSPHIQGAGYGYTF. For the CDR3, the DNA is TGTGCCAGCAGTCCCCACATACAGGGGGCCGGATATGGCTACACCTTC.

This rearrangement joins TRBV28 to TRBJ2-3, with 11 nucleotides matching TRBD2. Germline-derived CDR1 and CDR2 are MDHEN and SYDVKM. The CDR3 is 15 residues long. Trimming cost V 10 bases and J 6 bases; bases outside gene matches: 12. CDR3 region: CAIRIAGGFRDTQYF. The CDR3 bases are TGTGCCATCAGGATAGCGGGAGGGTTTAGGGATACGCAGTATTTT.

V is TRBV28 and J is TRBJ2-1; 8 bases are a match to TRBD2. CDR1 and CDR2 from the germline V gene are MDHEN and SYDVKM. CDR3 size: 15 residues. Trimming took 6 bases from V and 6 from J; bases not matched to a gene: 10. Written as DNA, the CDR3 is TGTGCCAGCAGCCCCAGGCTAGCGGGTGGCAATGAGCAGTTCTTC. This codes for CASSPRLAGGNEQFF.

The V call is TRBV2, the J call TRBJ2-7; possible D gene TRBD1, 7 bases. Germline V CDR1 and CDR2: SNHLY, FYNNEI. The CDR3 runs 14 residues. Trimming removed 6 bases from V and 7 bases from J, with 19 bases in between. CDR3: CASRLGQGEDEQYF. CDR3 in DNA: TGTGCCAGCAGGCTGGGGCAGGGGGAGGATGAGCAGTACTTC.

The rearrangement links TRBV6-5 to TRBJ1-5; D is ambiguous. CDR3 length: 13 amino acids. From germline, CDR1 is MNHEY and CDR2 SVGAGI. V gave up 6 bases and J gave up 5 bases, with 11 bases separating them. CDR3 loop: CASRTNIDQPQHF. The CDR3, as DNA: TGTGCCAGCAGAACAAACATCGATCAGCCCCAGCATTTT.

This clone came up once. The chain joins TRBV5-1 to TRBJ2-1; D may be TRBD1 (6 bases). CDR3 length: 13 residues. V was trimmed by 4 bases and J by 5 bases, leaving 10 bases between them. Germline V lookup: CDR1 SGHRS, CDR2 YFSETQ. CDR3 coding DNA: TGCGCCAGCAGCGTGACAGGTGACAATGAGCAGTTCTTC. It is translated as CASSVTGDNEQFF.

The chain recombines TRBV5-6 with TRBJ2-7; tentatively, D is TRBD1 (7 bases). Germline CDR1 reads SGHDT; CDR2 reads YYEEEE. CDR3 length: 15 residues. V lost 0 bases and J lost 4, with 14 bases in between. In nucleotides, the CDR3 is TGTGCCAGCAGCTTGGGACAGGGAAGCGGGTACGAGCAGTACTTC. Residues: CASSLGQGSGYEQYF. The variable domain in full, with the rest retrieved from reference TRBV5-6 and TRBJ2-7, is DAGVTQSPTHLIKTRGQQVTLRCSPKSGHDTVSWYQQALGQGPQFIFQYYEEEERQRGNFPDRFSGHQFPNYSSELNVNALLLGDSALYLCASSLGQGSGYEQYFGPGTRLTVT.

The chain recombines TRBV29-1 with TRBJ2-2, with D possibly being TRBD1 (6 bases). CDR1 is SQVTM and CDR2 is ANQGSEA in the germline V gene. Trimming shortened V by 4 bases and J by 0 bases, and 12 bases separated the two germline ends. The CDR3 loop spans 15 amino acids. Written as DNA, the CDR3 is TGCAGCGTTGCCCTCTGGACAGCGAACACCGGGGAGCTGTTTTTT. Amino acid sequence: CSVALWTANTGELFF.

This sequence joins TRBV9 and TRBJ1-1; tentatively, D is TRBD1 (5 bases). Germline CDR1 is SGDLS and CDR2 is YYNGEE. The CDR3 is 13 amino acids. Trimming shortened V by 0 bases and J by 3 bases, and 6 bases separated the two germline ends. CDR3 loop: CASSVGGDTEAFF. The CDR3 DNA reads as TGTGCCAGCAGCGTAGGGGGGGACACTGAAGCTTTCTTT.

This clone was counted once. V is TRBV6-6 and J is TRBJ2-7, with a tentative D call TRBD1 (6 bases). Germline CDR1 MNHNY, CDR2 SVGAGI (reference sequence). V lost 4 bases and J 1 base, leaving 11 bases between the germline ends. CDR3 length: 14 residues. CDR3 coding DNA: TGTGCCAGCAGTTGGCAGCAGGGGTCCTACGAGCAGTACTTC. Translation gives CASSWQQGSYEQYF.

There are a few counts of this clone. The rearrangement links TRBV5-1 to TRBJ2-2, with unresolved D. This CDR3 region has 14 residues. CDR1 is SGHRS and CDR2 is YFSETQ in the germline V gene. Deletions cut 5 bases from V and 6 bases from J, with 14 bases between. Here the CDR3 DNA reads TGCGCCAGCAGGCAAGCTATGTTCCCCGGGGAGCTGTTTTTT. Amino acids: CASRQAMFPGELFF.

This clone was seen only once. This chain joins TRBV27 and TRBJ2-7; 11 nucleotides agree with TRBD1. CDR3 length: 15 amino acids. CDR1 is MNHEY, CDR2 SMNVEV, per germline (reference sequence). V lost 7 bases, J lost 5 bases, and 10 bases stayed unmatched. CDR3 loop: CASKIDRDRGNEQYF. The CDR3 coding sequence is TGTGCCAGCAAAATAGACCGGGACAGGGGGAACGAGCAGTACTTC.

This chain uses TRBV9 with TRBJ2-3; TRBD2 matches at 9 bases. V lost 0 bases and J lost 5; bases outside the gene matches: 4. This CDR3 spans 15 amino acids. Germline CDR1 and CDR2: SGDLS and YYNGEE. The CDR3 reads CASSVGAGGGDTQYF. The CDR3 DNA is TGTGCCAGCAGCGTAGGAGCGGGAGGAGGAGATACGCAGTATTTT.

This rearrangement joins TRBV9 to TRBJ1-1; TRBD1 matches 7 bases. Unmatched junction bases numbered 1, after V lost 3 bases and J lost 5 bases. CDR1 SGDLS and CDR2 YYNGEE come from the germline V gene. CDR3 length: 12 amino acids. CDR3 loop: CASSAGGTEAFF. The DNA of the CDR3 is TGTGCCAGCAGCGCAGGGGGGACTGAAGCTTTCTTT.

This rearrangement joins TRBV7-7 to TRBJ2-3, with TRBD1 matching over 8 bases. The germline V gene has CDR1 SSHAT and CDR2 FNYEAQ (reference sequence). The CDR3 totals 15 residues. V was pared by 1 base and J by 5 bases, with 5 bases of the junction left unmatched. For the CDR3, the DNA is TGTGCCAGCAGCTTAGGCCAGGGGGCAATAGATACGCAGTATTTT. Translated: CASSLGQGAIDTQYF. Based on the CDR3 plus reference TRBV7-7 and TRBJ2-3, the full variable domain is GAGVSQSPRYKVTKRGQDVTLRCDPISSHATLYWYQQALGQGPEFLTYFNYEAQPDKSGLPSDRFSAERPEGSISTLTIQRTEQRDSAMYRCASSLGQGAIDTQYFGPGTRLTVL.

The chain carries TRBV7-2 and TRBJ2-7; TRBD2 might be the D (6 bases). The V and J ends lost 5 bases and 3 bases respectively, with 14 bases between them. The CDR3 has 14 residues. Germline V CDR1 and CDR2: SGHTA, FQGNSA. The CDR3 here is CASSPQTSIYEQYF. The DNA for the CDR3 is TGTGCCAGCAGCCCCCAGACTAGTATCTACGAGCAGTACTTC.

This chain links TRBV9 with TRBJ1-2, with D unclear. V lost 0 bases to trimming and J lost 5 bases, with 14 bases between them. CDR3 length: 15 amino acids. Germline V CDR1 and CDR2: SGDLS, YYNGEE. CDR3 protein: CASSVEDWDIYGYTF. CDR3 nucleotide sequence: TGTGCCAGCAGCGTAGAGGACTGGGATATATATGGCTACACCTTC.

The chain recombines TRBV7-2 with TRBJ1-2; 7 bases line up with TRBD1. CDR1 and CDR2 from the germline V gene are SGHTA and FQGNSA. The CDR3 contains 13 residues. The trim removed 5 bases at V and 4 bases at J, leaving 4 bases unmatched. The CDR3 is CASSQGQFYGYTF. In nucleotides, the CDR3 is TGTGCCAGCAGCCAGGGACAGTTCTATGGCTACACCTTC.